The rows below give T cell receptor beta chains drawn from one sample of a study of cytomegalovirus exposure and HLA in healthy donors. Only in-frame clones appear in the TCRdb table, and some are missing; sequencing was by immunoSEQ multiplex PCR. The table shows 100,000 to 120,000 clones, with under 85% occurring only once. Sequences were obtained from PBMCs. Receptors were obtained from a woman under 30 in good health and CMV-seronegative. The CDR3 runs from the conserved cysteine through the conserved F or W. Fields, in order: J gene, D gene, clone size, V gene, CDR3 protein, CDR3 DNA. A D gene is named only where the DNA matches it firmly. Size is stated for part of the rows, as once, few or many counts, or as a class when the clone is expanded.

j_gene: TRBJ2-7; d_gene: TRBD1; abundance: once; v_gene: TRBV6-5; CDR3aa: CASSYGTGLYEQYF; CDR3nt: TGTGCCAGCAGTTACGGGACAGGGCTTTACGAGCAGTACTTC
j_gene: TRBJ1-1; d_gene: -; abundance: many; v_gene: TRBV9; CDR3aa: CASSDNGGGAFF; CDR3nt: TGTGCCAGCAGCGACAACGGGGGGGGAGCTTTCTTT
j_gene: TRBJ2-7; d_gene: TRBD2; abundance: -; v_gene: TRBV7-2; CDR3aa: CASSLMSGGDYEQYF; CDR3nt: TGTGCCAGCAGCCTAATGAGCGGGGGGGACTACGAGCAGTACTTC
j_gene: TRBJ1-2; d_gene: TRBD1; abundance: -; v_gene: TRBV5-4; CDR3aa: CASSRTGLLYGYTF; CDR3nt: TGTGCCAGCAGCCGGACAGGCCTCCTCTATGGCTACACCTTC
j_gene: TRBJ2-7; d_gene: TRBD1; abundance: -; v_gene: TRBV5-6; CDR3aa: CASSWDSSYEQYF; CDR3nt: TGTGCCAGCAGCTGGGACAGCTCCTACGAGCAGTACTTC
j_gene: TRBJ2-1; d_gene: TRBD2; abundance: -; v_gene: TRBV6-5; CDR3aa: CASSLAGGPYNEQFF; CDR3nt: TGTGCCAGCAGCTTAGCGGGGGGGCCGTACAATGAGCAGTTCTTC
j_gene: TRBJ1-2; d_gene: -; abundance: -; v_gene: TRBV27; CDR3aa: CASRFRGGYGYTF; CDR3nt: TGTGCCAGCAGATTCAGGGGAGGGTATGGCTACACCTTC
j_gene: TRBJ1-1; d_gene: TRBD1; abundance: -; v_gene: TRBV7-3; CDR3aa: CASSLTGVNTEAFF; CDR3nt: TGTGCCAGCAGCCTGACAGGGGTGAACACTGAAGCTTTCTTT
j_gene: TRBJ2-7; d_gene: TRBD2; abundance: -; v_gene: TRBV2; CDR3aa: CASRGGNEQYF; CDR3nt: TGTGCCAGCAGGGGAGGGAACGAGCAGTACTTC
j_gene: TRBJ1-1; d_gene: -; abundance: -; v_gene: TRBV7-8; CDR3aa: CASSLGALGGEAFF; CDR3nt: TGTGCCAGCAGCTTAGGGGCACTGGGGGGAGAAGCTTTCTTT
j_gene: TRBJ2-7; d_gene: TRBD2; abundance: -; v_gene: TRBV28; CDR3aa: CASSHLFSGETYEQYF; CDR3nt: TGTGCCAGCAGCCACCTTTTTAGCGGGGAGACCTACGAGCAGTACTTC
j_gene: TRBJ1-4; d_gene: -; abundance: -; v_gene: TRBV5-6; CDR3aa: CASSSRGWATNEKLFF; CDR3nt: TGTGCCAGCAGCTCTAGGGGTTGGGCAACTAATGAAAAACTGTTTTTT
j_gene: TRBJ2-7; d_gene: TRBD2; abundance: -; v_gene: TRBV4-1; CDR3aa: CASSQDPATIWDYSPPVPYF; CDR3nt: TGCGCCAGCAGCCAAGATCCGGCCACCATTTGGGACTACAGTCCCCCGGTTCCGTACTTC
j_gene: TRBJ2-2; d_gene: -; abundance: -; v_gene: TRBV7-2; CDR3aa: CASSLLFTGELFF; CDR3nt: TGTGCCAGCAGCCTTCTTTTCACCGGGGAGCTGTTTTTT
j_gene: TRBJ2-3; d_gene: -; abundance: -; v_gene: TRBV18; CDR3aa: CASSPPSSRSTDTQYF; CDR3nt: TGTGCCAGCTCACCACCGTCTAGCCGAAGCACAGATACGCAGTATTTT
j_gene: TRBJ1-1; d_gene: TRBD1; abundance: -; v_gene: TRBV6-1; CDR3aa: CASFRDRVFGTEAFF; CDR3nt: TGTGCCAGCTTCCGGGACAGGGTATTTGGCACTGAAGCTTTCTTT
j_gene: TRBJ1-1; d_gene: -; abundance: -; v_gene: TRBV4-2; CDR3aa: CASSSPPNQVNTEAFF; CDR3nt: TGTGCCAGCAGCTCTCCGCCCAATCAGGTTAACACTGAAGCTTTCTTT
j_gene: TRBJ1-5; d_gene: -; abundance: -; v_gene: TRBV28; CDR3aa: CASSSVQPQHF; CDR3nt: TGTGCCAGCAGTTCCGTCCAGCCCCAGCATTTT
j_gene: TRBJ2-5; d_gene: TRBD1; abundance: -; v_gene: TRBV12-5; CDR3aa: CASGLVLGQEQETQYF; CDR3nt: TGTGCTAGTGGTTTGGTACTGGGACAGGAGCAAGAGACCCAGTACTTC
j_gene: TRBJ1-2; d_gene: TRBD1; abundance: -; v_gene: TRBV11-2; CDR3aa: CASSLGPGQGGIGGYTF; CDR3nt: TGTGCCAGCAGCTTGGGCCCGGGACAGGGGGGGATAGGTGGCTACACCTTC
j_gene: TRBJ2-7; d_gene: TRBD2; abundance: -; v_gene: TRBV6-1; CDR3aa: CASSEGSGGAYEQYF; CDR3nt: TGTGCCAGCAGTGAAGGGAGCGGGGGGGCCTACGAGCAGTACTTC
j_gene: TRBJ2-7; d_gene: TRBD1; abundance: -; v_gene: TRBV28; CDR3aa: CASSSMTGAYEQYF; CDR3nt: TGTGCCAGCAGTTCGATGACAGGGGCCTACGAGCAGTACTTC
j_gene: TRBJ2-6; d_gene: -; abundance: -; v_gene: TRBV11-2; CDR3aa: CASSLPLEANVLTF; CDR3nt: TGTGCCAGCAGCTTACCCTTAGAAGCCAACGTCCTGACTTTC
j_gene: TRBJ1-1; d_gene: -; abundance: -; v_gene: TRBV29-1; CDR3aa: CSVDILSRMNTEAFF; CDR3nt: TGCAGCGTTGACATCCTGAGTAGAATGAACACTGAAGCTTTCTTT
j_gene: TRBJ2-1; d_gene: TRBD2; abundance: -; v_gene: TRBV30; CDR3aa: CAWSALAGGSYNEQFF; CDR3nt: TGTGCCTGGAGTGCGCTAGCGGGGGGCTCCTACAATGAGCAGTTCTTC
j_gene: TRBJ2-1; d_gene: TRBD1; abundance: once; v_gene: TRBV29-1; CDR3aa: CSVVRTGPNLIPTGNEQFF; CDR3nt: TGCAGCGTGGTCAGGACAGGGCCGAACTTAATACCTACTGGCAATGAGCAGTTCTTC
j_gene: TRBJ2-7; d_gene: TRBD2; abundance: -; v_gene: TRBV6-5; CDR3aa: CASSPLAGGPYEQYF; CDR3nt: TGTGCCAGCAGCCCGCTAGCGGGGGGGCCCTACGAGCAGTACTTC